These 18 T cell receptor beta chains came from one sample sequenced in a study of T cell responses to AZD1222 COVID-19 vaccine. Clones were read by immunoSEQ multiplex PCR, and TCRdb kept only the in-frame ones, dropping some. The data contain some 200,000 clones, 85% to 95% of them singletons. The starting material was peripheral blood, obtained on day 0 of MenACWY control vaccination. The source is an adult in good health.

The chain recombines TRBV4-2 with TRBJ1-4; D is perhaps TRBD1 (5 bases). The CDR3 extends over 15 amino acids. CDR1 and CDR2 (germline): LGHNA, YNFKEQ. With 0 bases removed from V and 3 bases from J, the gap between germline ends came to 8 bases. CDR3 in DNA: TGTGCCAGCAGCCAAGAAAAAGGGGCTAATGAAAAACTGTTTTTT. Amino acids: CASSQEKGANEKLFF.

The chain carries TRBV25-1 and TRBJ1-1; D unresolved. The CDR3 is 15 amino acids. Between the trimmed V and J ends, which lost 2 bases and 5 bases, there was a span of 15 bases. CDR1 and CDR2 from the germline V gene are MGHDK and SYGVNS. The CDR3 sequence: CASSEALGRGTEAFF. The CDR3 nucleotides read TGTGCCAGCAGTGAAGCCCTAGGGCGGGGAACTGAAGCTTTCTTT. The full variable domain, its missing parts supplied by reference TRBV25-1 and TRBJ1-1, is EADIYQTPRYLVIGTGKKITLECSQTMGHDKMYWYQQDPGMELHLIHYSYGVNSTEKGDLSSESTVSRIRTEHFPLTLESARPSHTSQYLCASSEALGRGTEAFFGQGTRLTVV.

V is TRBV27 and J is TRBJ1-2, with D tentatively TRBD1 (5 bases). V was pared by 3 bases and J by 5 bases, with 13 bases between. In germline, CDR1 is MNHEY, CDR2 SMNVEV (reference sequence). The CDR3 consists of 14 residues. The CDR3 DNA is TGTGCCAGCAGTTTGGGGACGGATATGTATGGCTACACCTTC. Amino acid sequence: CASSLGTDMYGYTF.

The J gene is TRBJ2-6, the V gene TRBV7-2; no reliable D call. Per germline, CDR1 SGHTA and CDR2 FQGNSA. V lost 3 bases and J 2 bases, leaving 5 bases between the germline ends. The CDR3 has 14 residues. The CDR3 reads CASSFMTGANVLTF. Here the CDR3 DNA reads TGTGCCAGCAGCTTTATGACTGGGGCCAACGTCCTGACTTTC. Full variable domain (remainder filled in from reference TRBV7-2 and TRBJ2-6): GAGVSQSPSNKVTEKGKDVELRCDPISGHTALYWYRQSLGQGLEFLIYFQGNSAPDKSGLPSDRFSAERTGGSVSTLTIQRTQQEDSAVYLCASSFMTGANVLTFGAGSRLTVL.

The V call is TRBV11-2, the J call TRBJ1-3; 7 bases align to TRBD1. J gave up 2 bases and V 6 bases, and 10 bases lay outside the gene matches. Per the germline V gene, CDR1 is SGHAT and CDR2 is FQNNGV. This CDR3 has 16 amino acids. CDR3 in amino acids: CASSHIGTEAGNTIYF. DNA of the CDR3: TGTGCCAGCAGTCACATCGGGACAGAGGCTGGAAACACCATATATTTT.

The rearrangement joins TRBV5-4 to TRBJ1-1; weak D call: TRBD1 (5 bases). With 0 bases removed from V and 5 bases from J, the gap between germline ends came to 11 bases. CDR1 is SGHNT, CDR2 YYREEE, per germline (reference sequence). CDR3 length: 14 amino acids. The CDR3 spells CASSLGGRGTEAFF. CDR3 nucleotide sequence: TGTGCCAGCAGCTTGGGAGGTAGGGGTACTGAAGCTTTCTTT.

The chain links TRBV6-2 or TRBV6-3 to TRBJ1-4, with a tentative D call TRBD1 (6 bases). Per germline, CDR1 MNHEY and CDR2 SVGEGT. The CDR3 spans 18 residues. V was pared by 2 bases and J by 0 bases, with 16 bases between. Written as DNA, the CDR3 is TGTGCCAGCAGTTACACTGCGACAGGCTTCGCAACTAATGAAAAACTGTTTTTT. It codes for CASSYTATGFATNEKLFF.

The genes are TRBV2 and TRBJ1-1; D is undetermined. Deletions cut 6 bases from V and 1 base from J, with 12 bases between. The CDR3 covers 14 residues. Germline-derived CDR1 and CDR2 are SNHLY and FYNNEI. The DNA of the CDR3 is TGTGCCAGCAGGGCGGGTCACCAGAACACTGAAGCTTTCTTT. Translated: CASRAGHQNTEAFF. Looking up the rest from reference TRBV2 and TRBJ1-1 gives the full variable domain: EPEVTQTPSHQVTQMGQEVILRCVPISNHLYFYWYRQILGQKVEFLVSFYNNEISEKSEIFDDQFSVERPDGSNFTLKIRSTKLEDSAMYFCASRAGHQNTEAFFGQGTRLTVV.

The rearrangement uses TRBV7-9 and TRBJ1-2, with unresolved D. The CDR3 runs 17 residues. Germline assignment: CDR1 SEHNR and CDR2 FQNEAQ (reference sequence). V lost 3 bases to trimming and J lost 0 bases, with 17 bases between them. The CDR3 nucleotides read TGTGCCAGCAGCTTCGGAGCGGTAGCGGTTACTAACTATGGCTACACCTTC. Protein product: CASSFGAVAVTNYGYTF.

For this clone: One end of the junction does not line up with germline, which may come from a read error. This chain joins TRBV6-5 and TRBJ1-1; D is perhaps TRBD1 (5 bases). The CDR3 has 15 residues. CDR1 is MNHEY and CDR2 is SVGAGI in the germline V gene. The CDR3 sequence: CASSHSGGGNTEAFF. The CDR3 bases are TGTGCCAGCAGTCACTCGGGGGGGGGTAACACTGAAGCTTTCTTT.

The chain employs TRBV5-8 and TRBJ1-1; D is unresolved. Germline V lookup: CDR1 SGHTS, CDR2 YDEGEE. The CDR3 consists of 15 residues. V was pared by 4 bases and J by 4 bases, with 17 bases between. CDR3 protein: CASSVDVTFGTEAFF. The CDR3, as DNA: TGTGCCAGCAGCGTAGATGTAACGTTCGGCACTGAAGCTTTCTTT. The entire variable domain, with the rest obtained from reference TRBV5-8 and TRBJ1-1, is as follows: EAGVTQSPTHLIKTRGQQATLRCSPISGHTSVYWYQQALGLGLQFLLWYDEGEERNRGNFPPRFSGRQFPNYSSELNVNALELEDSALYLCASSVDVTFGTEAFFGQGTRLTVV.

The V call is TRBV7-2, the J call TRBJ1-5; 9 bases line up with TRBD1. The V gene's germline CDR1 is SGHTA and CDR2 FQGNSA. V was pared by 3 bases and J by 3 bases, with 6 bases of the junction left unmatched. This CDR3 contains 16 residues. CDR3 region: CASSFGTGHNNQPQHF. Here the CDR3 DNA reads TGTGCCAGCAGCTTCGGGACAGGGCACAACAATCAGCCCCAGCATTTT.

This sequence joins TRBV12-3 or TRBV12-4 and TRBJ2-5; TRBD1 might be the D (6 bases). V lost 1 base, J lost 4 bases, and 7 bases lay in between. CDR3 length: 13 amino acids. In DNA form, the CDR3 reads TGTGCCAGCAGTTTAGGGACAGTAGAGACCCAGTACTTC. Residues: CASSLGTVETQYF.

The chain employs TRBV7-2 and TRBJ1-1, with TRBD1 as a possible D gene (5 bases). V dropped 1 base and J dropped 7 bases, with 10 bases sitting between them. The germline V gene has CDR1 SGHTA and CDR2 FQGNSA. The CDR3 has 13 residues. This chain's CDR3 is CASSLGQNLEAFF. For the CDR3, the DNA is TGTGCCAGCAGCTTAGGACAGAACCTTGAAGCTTTCTTT.

This clone was counted a single time. The chain carries TRBV6-5 and TRBJ2-4; D is unresolved. CDR1 MNHEY and CDR2 SVGAGI come from the germline V gene. The CDR3 totals 14 residues. Deletions cut 6 bases from V and 0 bases from J, with 9 bases between. CDR3 DNA sequence: TGTGCCAGCAGCCTAGGGCTAGCCAAAAACATTCAGTACTTC. Translation gives CASSLGLAKNIQYF.

V is TRBV28 and J is TRBJ2-1, with a tentative D call TRBD1 (6 bases). This CDR3 contains 15 residues. Germline loops: CDR1 MDHEN, CDR2 SYDVKM. Trimming cost V 5 bases and J 4 bases, with 15 bases left between them. The CDR3 loop is CASSPLGGRYNEQFF. As DNA, the CDR3 is TGTGCCAGCAGTCCCCTAGGGGGTCGGTACAATGAGCAGTTCTTC.

The chain recombines TRBV18 with TRBJ1-2, with 12 positions matching TRBD1. CDR1 is KGHSH, CDR2 LQKENI, per germline. Trimming took 3 bases from V and 8 from J; bases not matched to a gene: 4. The CDR3 is made up of 14 amino acids. The CDR3 DNA sequence: TGTGCCAGCTCACCGGGGACAGGGGGCGCGGGCTACACCTTC. Its translation: CASSPGTGGAGYTF.

The gene calls are TRBV4-1 and TRBJ2-5; 11 positions agree with TRBD1. The junction had 9 bases not matched to a gene; V was cut back by 4 bases and J by 5 bases. This CDR3 has 16 residues. Germline CDR1 and CDR2: MGHRA and YSYEKL. The CDR3 DNA is TGCGCCAGCAGCCGAGGCCCCGGGACAGGGGGGGAGACCCAGTACTTC. This translates into CASSRGPGTGGETQYF.